This TCR beta chain was identified in a study of T cells expressing NK-cell markers. In the study overall: Most of the eight sequenced donors were classified as HCMV-seropositive, and one was classified as seronegative.

General study results and limits: Once again these clonotypes came out on top in the CD3+CD56-NKG2C+ fraction of several donors. More than five donors had dominant NKG2C+ clonotypes that comprised about 1.0-7.5% of their CD8+ T cells.

5'RACE template switching with UMIs generated TCR beta cDNA. TCRdb derives one entry per CDR3 protein from the 5' RACE reads, leaving out DNA. This sample carries 550,000 or so distinct CDR3 sequences, with around 4% going to the ten biggest clones. There are 12 residues in the CDR3. The germline V gene encodes CDR1 ENHRY and CDR2 SYGVKD. On this clonotype: Antigen specificity is unknown.

J is TRBJ1-1 and V is TRBV10-3; as DNA is missing, the TRBD1 call by TCRdb cannot be tested. The sample comprised blood T cells: a sorted CD56 or NKG2C T cell subset, CD4+ or CD8+ T cells, or bulk PBMC T cells (not recorded which). The clonotype was recovered from a man aged 18 to 30 in good health. CDR3 loop: CAISQGGTEAFF.